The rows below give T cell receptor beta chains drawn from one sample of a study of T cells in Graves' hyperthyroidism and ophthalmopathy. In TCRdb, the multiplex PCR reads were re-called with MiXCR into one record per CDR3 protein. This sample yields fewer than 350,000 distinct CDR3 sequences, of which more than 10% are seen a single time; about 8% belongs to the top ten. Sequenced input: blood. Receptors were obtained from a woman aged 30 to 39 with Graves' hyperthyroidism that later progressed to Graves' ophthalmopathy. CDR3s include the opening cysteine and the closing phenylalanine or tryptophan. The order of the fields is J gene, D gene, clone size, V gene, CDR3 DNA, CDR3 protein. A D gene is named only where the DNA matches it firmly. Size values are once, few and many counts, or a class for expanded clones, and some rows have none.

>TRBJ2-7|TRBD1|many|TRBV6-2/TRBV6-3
TGTGCCAGCAGTTGGGCGGGACAGGGAGACGAGCAGTACTTC
CASSWAGQGDEQYF
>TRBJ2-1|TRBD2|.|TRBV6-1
TGTGCCAGCAGTGACTCGCCTAGCGGGAGGGGCTACAATGAGCAGTTCTTC
CASSDSPSGRGYNEQFF
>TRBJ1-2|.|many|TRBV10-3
TGTGCCATCAGTGGGCGGGTGAACTATGGCTACACCTTC
CAISGRVNYGYTF
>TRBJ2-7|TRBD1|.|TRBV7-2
TGTGCCAGCAGCCCCCCGTCCGGGACAGGGAAGGACGAGCAGTACTTC
CASSPPSGTGKDEQYF
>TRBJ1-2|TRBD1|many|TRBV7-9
TGTGCCAGCAGCCCGGACAGGGGAGCTGGCTACACCTTC
CASSPDRGAGYTF
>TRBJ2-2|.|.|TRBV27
TGTGCCAGCAGGGGAACCCCGGGCGGGGAGCTGTTTTTT
CASRGTPGGELFF
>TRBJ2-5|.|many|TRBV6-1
TGTGCCAGCAGGAGTACCAGCGAAGTACAAGAGACCCAGTACTTC
CASRSTSEVQETQYF
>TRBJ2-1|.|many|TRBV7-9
TGTGCCAGCAGCTTAGACCTCGCCCGGGAGCAGTTCTTC
CASSLDLAREQFF
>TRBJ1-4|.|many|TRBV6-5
TGTGCCAGCAGTTTCAGGGGAGATGAAAAACTGTTTTTT
CASSFRGDEKLFF
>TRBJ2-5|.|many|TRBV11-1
TGTGCCAGCAGCAGGGCGGAGACCCAGTACTTC
CASSRAETQYF
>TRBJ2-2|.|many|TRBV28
TGTGCCAGCAGTTTGGGCGGGAACACCGGGGAGCTGTTTTTT
CASSLGGNTGELFF
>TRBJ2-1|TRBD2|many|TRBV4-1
TGCGCCAGCAGCCAAGATCCTTTGGTTAGCGGGAGTCGCTACAATGAGCAGTTCTTC
CASSQDPLVSGSRYNEQFF
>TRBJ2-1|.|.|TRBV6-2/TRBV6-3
TGTGCCAGCACCATTAGATCAGCCTCGGGATTATACAATGAGCAGTTCTTC
CASTIRSASGLYNEQFF
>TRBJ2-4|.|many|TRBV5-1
TGCGCCAGCAGCTCCGGACAGAAAGCCAAAAACATTCAGTACTTC
CASSSGQKAKNIQYF
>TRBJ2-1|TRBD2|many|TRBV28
TGTGCCAGCAGTCCCTCTCTAGCGGGAGGAACCACAACCTACAATGAGCAGTTCTTC
CASSPSLAGGTTTYNEQFF
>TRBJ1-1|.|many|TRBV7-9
TGTGCCAGCGAGGGCTACGCCACTGAAGCTTTCTTT
CASEGYATEAFF
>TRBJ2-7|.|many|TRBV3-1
TGTGCCAGCAGCCAAGGGACACCGGCAGCTCGCGAGCAGTACTTC
CASSQGTPAAREQYF
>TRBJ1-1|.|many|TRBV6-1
TGTGCCAGCAGTGCCGGGACGCAGAACACTGAAGCTTTCTTT
CASSAGTQNTEAFF
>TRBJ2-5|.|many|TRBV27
TGTGCCAGCAGCCCCTACACGGGCGGGGAGACCCAGTACTTC
CASSPYTGGETQYF
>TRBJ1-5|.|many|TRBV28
TGTGCCAGCAGTAGTCCAGGGATCGGGAATCAGCCCCAGCATTTT
CASSSPGIGNQPQHF
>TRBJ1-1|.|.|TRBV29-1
TGCAGCGGCCGTACATTGAACACTGAAGCTTTCTTT
CSGRTLNTEAFF
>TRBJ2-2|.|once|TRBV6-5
TGTGCCAGCAGTTACTCGAAGGGCCAGAACACCGGGGTGCTGTTTTTT
CASSYSKGQNTGVLFF
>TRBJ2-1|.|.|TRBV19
TGTGCCAGTAGATTCCGGGACAATCATGAGCAGTTCTTC
CASRFRDNHEQFF
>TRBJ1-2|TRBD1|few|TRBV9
TGTGCCAGCAGCATCGGACAGGGGAGCTACACCTTC
CASSIGQGSYTF
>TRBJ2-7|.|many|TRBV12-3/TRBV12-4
TGTGCCAGCAGTCCCCAGGGGCGCGGGTACGATGAGCAGTACTTC
CASSPQGRGYDEQYF
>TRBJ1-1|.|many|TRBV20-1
TGCAGTGCTAGTGAGGCCCCGAGGACTGAAGCTTTCTTT
CSASEAPRTEAFF
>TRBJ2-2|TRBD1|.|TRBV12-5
TGTGCTAGTGGGGGGACAGGGTCTGGGGAGCTGTTTTTT
CASGGTGSGELFF
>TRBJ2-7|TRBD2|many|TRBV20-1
TGCAGTGCTATTACTAGCGGAGGGTGGGAGCAGTACTTC
CSAITSGGWEQYF
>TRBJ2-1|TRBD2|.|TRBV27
TGTGCCAGCAGTTCCCGGCCCGGACTAGCAAAATCCTACAATGAGCAGTTCTTC
CASSSRPGLAKSYNEQFF
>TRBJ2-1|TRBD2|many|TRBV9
TGTGCCAGCAGCGTAGCTGGTTCTAGCGGGAGGGCCAACCTGAGAGATGAGCAGTTCTTC
CASSVAGSSGRANLRDEQFF
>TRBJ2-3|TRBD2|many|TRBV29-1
TGCAGCGTTGAAGATCTCGAAGGGTTAGCGGGAGATACAGATACGCAGTATTTT
CSVEDLEGLAGDTDTQYF
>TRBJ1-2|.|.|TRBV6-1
TGTGCCAGCGCCAGCGGGGGGACCGGAGGGGGCTACACCTTC
CASASGGTGGGYTF
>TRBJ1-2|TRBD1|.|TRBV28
TGTGCCAGCAGTTTATGGCCGACAGGGGGTGGCTACACCTTC
CASSLWPTGGGYTF
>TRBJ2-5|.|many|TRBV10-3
TGTGCCATCAGTGTTTCAGGGCCGGGAGAGACCCAGTACTTC
CAISVSGPGETQYF
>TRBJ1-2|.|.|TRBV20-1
TGCAGTGCTAGCGAAAATCCAAACTATGGCTACACCTTC
CSASENPNYGYTF
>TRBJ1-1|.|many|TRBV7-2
TGTGCCAGCAGCCTATACTACACTGAAGCTTTCTTT
CASSLYYTEAFF
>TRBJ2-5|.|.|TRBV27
TGTGCCAGCAGTTTATCCCCCGGGTCCAACCGTCAGTACTTC
CASSLSPGSNRQYF
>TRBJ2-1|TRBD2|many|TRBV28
TGTGCCAGCAGTTCTAGACTAGCGGGAGGCTACAATGAGCAGTTCTTC
CASSSRLAGGYNEQFF
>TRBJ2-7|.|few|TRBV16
TGTGCCAGCAGCCCCGACGGGTTGGGATCCCACGAGCAGTACTTC
CASSPDGLGSHEQYF
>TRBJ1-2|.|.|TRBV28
TGTGCCAGCAAAGGCGGGGGCGGTGGCTACACCTTC
CASKGGGGGYTF
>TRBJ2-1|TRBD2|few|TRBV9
TGTGCCAGCAGCGTAGCGGGACTAGCGGGACAAAGCTCCTACAATGAGCAGTTCTTC
CASSVAGLAGQSSYNEQFF
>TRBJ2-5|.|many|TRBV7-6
TGTGCCAGCAGCTTAGGTGGGACGGGAGAGACCCAGTACTTC
CASSLGGTGETQYF
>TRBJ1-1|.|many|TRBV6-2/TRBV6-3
TGTGCCAGCAGTTTCGGCCCTGACGGGAACACTGAAGCTTTCTTT
CASSFGPDGNTEAFF
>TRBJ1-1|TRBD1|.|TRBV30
TGTGCCTGGAAGCAACAGGGGGCGGAAGCTTTCTTT
CAWKQQGAEAFF